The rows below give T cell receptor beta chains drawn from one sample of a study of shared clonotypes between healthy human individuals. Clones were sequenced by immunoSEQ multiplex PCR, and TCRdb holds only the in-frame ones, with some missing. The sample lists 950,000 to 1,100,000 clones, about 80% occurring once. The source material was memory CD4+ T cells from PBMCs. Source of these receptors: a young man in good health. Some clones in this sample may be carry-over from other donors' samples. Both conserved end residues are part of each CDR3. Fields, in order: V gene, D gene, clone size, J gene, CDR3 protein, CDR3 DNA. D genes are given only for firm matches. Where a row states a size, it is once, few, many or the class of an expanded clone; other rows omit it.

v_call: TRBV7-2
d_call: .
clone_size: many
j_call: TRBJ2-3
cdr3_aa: CASSSDGPTDTQYF
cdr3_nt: TGTGCCAGCAGCTCCGACGGGCCCACAGATACGCAGTATTTT

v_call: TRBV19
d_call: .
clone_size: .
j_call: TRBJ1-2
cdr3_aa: CASSRRGTEYGYTF
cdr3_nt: TGTGCCAGTAGTAGACGAGGGACGGAATATGGCTACACCTTC

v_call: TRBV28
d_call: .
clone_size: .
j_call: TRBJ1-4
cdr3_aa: CASTKLGAGRAEKLFF
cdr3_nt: TGTGCCAGCACGAAATTGGGAGCCGGTAGAGCCGAAAAACTGTTTTTT

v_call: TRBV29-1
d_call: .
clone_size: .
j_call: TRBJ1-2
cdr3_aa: CSAGTAYGYTF
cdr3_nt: TGCAGCGCCGGAACAGCCTATGGCTACACCTTC

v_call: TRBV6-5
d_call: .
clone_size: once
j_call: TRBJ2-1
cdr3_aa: CASSRDRNSYNEQFF
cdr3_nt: TGTGCCAGCAGCCGCGACAGAAACTCCTACAATGAGCAGTTCTTC

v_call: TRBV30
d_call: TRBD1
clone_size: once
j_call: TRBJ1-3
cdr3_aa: CAWSIPDRGVSGNTIYF
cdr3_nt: TGTGCCTGGAGTATCCCGGACAGGGGAGTCTCTGGAAACACCATATATTTT

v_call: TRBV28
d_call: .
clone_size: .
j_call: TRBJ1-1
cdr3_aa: CASGGRTYTEAFF
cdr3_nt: TGTGCCAGCGGGGGACGGACCTACACTGAAGCTTTCTTT

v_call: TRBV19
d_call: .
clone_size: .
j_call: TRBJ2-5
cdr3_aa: CASTATVFQETQYF
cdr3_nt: TGTGCCAGTACCGCGACTGTCTTCCAAGAGACCCAGTACTTC

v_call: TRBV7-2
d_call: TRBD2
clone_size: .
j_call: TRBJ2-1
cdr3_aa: CASSSGLAAQFF
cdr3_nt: TGTGCCAGCAGCTCCGGACTAGCGGCGCAGTTCTTC

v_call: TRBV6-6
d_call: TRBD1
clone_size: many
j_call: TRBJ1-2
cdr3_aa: CASSHRPDRVQEGYTF
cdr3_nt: TGTGCCAGCAGTCACCGCCCCGACAGGGTGCAGGAAGGCTACACCTTC

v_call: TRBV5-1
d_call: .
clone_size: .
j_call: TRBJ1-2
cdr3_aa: CASRWSVGNYGYTF
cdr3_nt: TGCGCCAGCAGGTGGAGCGTGGGAAATTATGGCTACACCTTC

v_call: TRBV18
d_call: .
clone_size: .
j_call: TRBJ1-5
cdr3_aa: CASSPSQVNQPQHF
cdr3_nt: TGTGCCAGCTCACCATCCCAGGTAAATCAGCCCCAGCATTTT

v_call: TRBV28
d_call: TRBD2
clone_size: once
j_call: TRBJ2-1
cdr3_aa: CASSLWREFEQFF
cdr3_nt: TGTGCCAGCAGTTTATGGCGGGAGTTTGAGCAGTTCTTC

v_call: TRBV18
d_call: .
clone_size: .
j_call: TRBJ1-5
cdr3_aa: CASSPDGNNQPQHF
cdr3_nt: TGTGCCAGCTCACCGGACGGGAACAATCAGCCCCAGCATTTT

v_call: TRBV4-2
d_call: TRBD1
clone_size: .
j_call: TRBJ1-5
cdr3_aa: CASSPGTGGNQPQHF
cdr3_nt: TGTGCCAGCAGCCCCGGGACAGGGGGAAATCAGCCCCAGCATTTT

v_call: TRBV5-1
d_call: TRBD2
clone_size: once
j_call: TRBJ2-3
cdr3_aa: CASSDPGLAGDTQYF
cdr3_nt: TGCGCCAGCAGTGATCCGGGACTAGCTGGAGATACGCAGTATTTT

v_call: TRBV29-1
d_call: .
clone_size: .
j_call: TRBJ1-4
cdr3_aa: CGVAQLSRNEKLFF
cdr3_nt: TGCGGCGTTGCACAACTGAGCCGAAATGAAAAACTGTTTTTT

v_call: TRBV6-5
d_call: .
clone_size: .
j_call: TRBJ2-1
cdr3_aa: CASSYGGQRNEQFF
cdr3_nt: TGTGCCAGCAGTTATGGAGGTCAACGCAATGAGCAGTTCTTC

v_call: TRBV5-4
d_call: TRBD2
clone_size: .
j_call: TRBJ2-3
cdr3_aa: CASSLSLGLAGTDTQYF
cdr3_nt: TGTGCCAGCAGCTTGTCTCTGGGACTAGCCGGCACAGATACGCAGTATTTT

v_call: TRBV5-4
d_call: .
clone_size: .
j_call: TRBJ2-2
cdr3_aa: CASSVRGRTGELFF
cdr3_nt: TGTGCCAGCAGCGTCCGAGGGCGCACCGGGGAGCTGTTTTTT

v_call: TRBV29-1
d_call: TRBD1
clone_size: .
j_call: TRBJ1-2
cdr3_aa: CSVEGGTAFGGYTF
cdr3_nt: TGCAGCGTTGAAGGCGGGACAGCCTTCGGGGGCTACACCTTC

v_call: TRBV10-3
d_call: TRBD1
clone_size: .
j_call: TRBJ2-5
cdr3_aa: CAIRPGQGETQYF
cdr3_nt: TGTGCCATCAGACCGGGACAGGGAGAGACCCAGTACTTC

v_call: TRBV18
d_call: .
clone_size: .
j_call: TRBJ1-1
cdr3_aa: CASSGGFMNTEAFF
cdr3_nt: TGTGCCAGCTCCGGGGGGTTTATGAACACTGAAGCTTTCTTT

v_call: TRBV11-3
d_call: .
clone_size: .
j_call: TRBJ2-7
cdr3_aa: CASSSGNAGPRGGSYEQYF
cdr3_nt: TGTGCCAGCAGCTCGGGCAACGCGGGACCACGAGGCGGTTCCTACGAGCAGTACTTC

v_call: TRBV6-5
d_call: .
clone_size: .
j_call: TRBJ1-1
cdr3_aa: CASSYGGTTKNTEAFF
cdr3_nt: TGTGCCAGCAGTTACGGCGGGACTACCAAGAACACTGAAGCTTTCTTT

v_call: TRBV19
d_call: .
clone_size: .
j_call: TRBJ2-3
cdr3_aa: CASTSTRADTQYF
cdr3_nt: TGTGCCAGTACTTCTACGCGGGCAGATACGCAGTATTTT

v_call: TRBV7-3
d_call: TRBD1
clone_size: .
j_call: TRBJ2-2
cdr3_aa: CASSSRQGANTGELFF
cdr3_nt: TGTGCCAGCAGCTCTCGACAGGGGGCGAACACCGGGGAGCTGTTTTTT

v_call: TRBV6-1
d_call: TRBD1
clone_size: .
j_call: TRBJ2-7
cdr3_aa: CASSPNRGREQYF
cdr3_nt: TGTGCCAGCAGTCCTAACAGGGGAAGGGAGCAGTACTTC